This section outlines one T cell receptor beta chain sequence together with its context. Its antigen is not identified. This sample is drawn from a study of shared clonotypes between healthy human individuals. TCRdb keeps only in-frame clones here, not all; method: immunoSEQ multiplex PCR. The sample contains some 1.5 million clones, roughly 96% of which appear only once. Study outcomes and limitations: Tissue TCR repertoires likely differ from these blood-only repertoires. Measured sharing among donors was expected to vary with sequencing depth.

This clonotype was sampled from a man in his thirties or forties in good health. Sample: naive CD4+ T cells sorted from blood. The sample's subset: CD45RA+ positively selected.

This CDR3 reads CASSVGTPPMTGELFF. CDR3 nucleotides: TGTGCCAGCAGCGTAGGCACACCGCCGATGACCGGGGAGCTGTTTTTT. This chain links TRBV9 with TRBJ2-2; D is ambiguous. The CDR3 loop spans 16 amino acids. Trimming removed 0 bases at V and 5 bases at J, with 14 bases between. Germline V CDR1 and CDR2: SGDLS, YYNGEE. The full variable domain, rest sourced from reference TRBV9 and TRBJ2-2, is DSGVTQTPKHLITATGQRVTLRCSPRSGDLSVYWYQQSLDQGLQFLIQYYNGEERAKGNILERFSAQQFPDLHSELNLSSLELGDSALYFCASSVGTPPMTGELFFGEGSRLTVL.